This TCR beta chain was identified in a study of blood T cells in healthy people across ages. Whole-study findings and limits: More naive CD4+ cells and higher diversity were found in long-lived than in aged donors. TCR beta diversity was tightly associated with the proportion of naive T cells.

This CDR3 comprises 16 residues. The V segment lost 3 bases and the J segment 3 bases; nucleotides outside the gene matches: 8. Germline CDR1 is SGHTA and CDR2 is FQGTGA. Comments on this clonotype: Antigen: not known.

Russia was home to the donors, healthy Caucasian individuals aged about 6 to 90. Using a J-beta primer mix together with a sample-barcoded 5' primer, a second PCR was run for roughly 7 to 11 cycles. One entry per CDR3 protein, called by TCRdb with MiXCR from the 5' RACE reads. This table holds more than 700,000 distinct CDR3 sequences, about 55% found once. Sequencing was carried out using blood. The chain is built from TRBV7-3 and TRBJ2-3; 8 nucleotides agree with TRBD2. This TCR came from a man older than 75 in good health. CDR3 DNA sequence: TGTGCCAGCAGCTTTACCAGCGGGAGAGGGACAGATACGCAGTATTTT. Translating it yields CASSFTSGRGTDTQYF.